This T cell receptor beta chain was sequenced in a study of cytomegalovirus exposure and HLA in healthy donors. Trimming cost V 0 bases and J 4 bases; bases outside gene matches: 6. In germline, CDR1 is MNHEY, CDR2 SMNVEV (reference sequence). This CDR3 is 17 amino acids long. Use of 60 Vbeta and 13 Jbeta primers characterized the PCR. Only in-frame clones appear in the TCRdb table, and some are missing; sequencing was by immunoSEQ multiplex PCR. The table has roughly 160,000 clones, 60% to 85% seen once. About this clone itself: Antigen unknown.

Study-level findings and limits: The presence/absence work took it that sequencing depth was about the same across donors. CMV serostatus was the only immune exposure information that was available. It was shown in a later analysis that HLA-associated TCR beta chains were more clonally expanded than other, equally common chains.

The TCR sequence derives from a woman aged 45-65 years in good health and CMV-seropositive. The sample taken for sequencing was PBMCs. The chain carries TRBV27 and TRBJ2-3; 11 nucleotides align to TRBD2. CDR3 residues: CASSLSAPGLAADTQYF. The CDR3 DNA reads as TGTGCCAGCAGTTTATCAGCTCCGGGACTAGCGGCAGATACGCAGTATTTT.